This TCR beta chain is drawn from a study of blood T cells in healthy people across ages. Next came a second PCR, run for roughly 6 to 11 cycles, which used a sample-barcoded 5' primer along with a J-beta primer mix. Every sample returned 2.5 million or more CDR3-containing paired-end reads. Each CDR3 protein is one row after TCRdb ran MiXCR on the 5' RACE reads. The table lists around 970,000 distinct CDR3 sequences, roughly 51% of them singletons. Germline V gives CDR1 GTSNPN, CDR2 SVGIG (reference sequence). The CDR3 covers 18 residues. Trimming cost V 5 bases and J 8 bases; bases outside gene matches: 19.

The V call is TRBV30, the J call TRBJ2-1, with 12 bases aligning to TRBD2. Specimen: blood. This TCR was sampled from an older woman in good health. CDR3 amino acids: CAWRGLAGWRGAQYEQFF. The CDR3 DNA sequence: TGTGCCTGGCGTGGACTAGCGGGATGGAGGGGGGCACAATATGAGCAGTTCTTC.